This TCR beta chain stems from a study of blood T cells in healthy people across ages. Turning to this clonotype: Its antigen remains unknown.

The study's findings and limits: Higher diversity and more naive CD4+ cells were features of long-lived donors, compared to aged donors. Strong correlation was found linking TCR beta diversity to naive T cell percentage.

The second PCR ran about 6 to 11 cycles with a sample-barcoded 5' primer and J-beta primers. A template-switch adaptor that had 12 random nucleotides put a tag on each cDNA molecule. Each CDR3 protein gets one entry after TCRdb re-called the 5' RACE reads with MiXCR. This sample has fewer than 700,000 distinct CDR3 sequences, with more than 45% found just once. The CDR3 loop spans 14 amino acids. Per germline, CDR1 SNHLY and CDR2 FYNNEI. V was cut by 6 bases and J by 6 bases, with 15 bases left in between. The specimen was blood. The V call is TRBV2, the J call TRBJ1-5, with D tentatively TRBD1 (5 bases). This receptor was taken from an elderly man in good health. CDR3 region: CASRESGQTQPQHF. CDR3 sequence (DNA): TGTGCCAGCAGAGAATCAGGGCAGACTCAGCCCCAGCATTTT.